The 3 T cell receptor beta chains below all came from one sample that was sequenced in a study of blood T cell repertoires in COVID-19. Assay used: immunoSEQ multiplex PCR; TCRdb lists only in-frame clones, some missing. The table lists roughly 230,000 clones, more than 65% of them singletons. Material for sequencing was PBMCs or T cells enriched from blood (not recorded which). These receptors were collected from a man in his fifties who had recovered from COVID-19.

The chain joins TRBV25-1 to TRBJ2-4, with 7 positions matching TRBD2. The CDR3 length is 17 residues. With 1 base clipped from V and 1 base from J, the junction kept 7 bases outside the gene matches. Per the germline V gene, CDR1 is MGHDK and CDR2 is SYGVNS. CDR3 amino acids: CASSEWEGPGAKNIQYF. For the CDR3, the DNA is TGTGCCAGCAGTGAATGGGAGGGCCCGGGGGCCAAAAACATTCAGTACTTC.

V is TRBV7-9 and J is TRBJ2-3, with TRBD2 matching 11 bases. Germline CDR1 SEHNR, CDR2 FQNEAQ (reference sequence). This CDR3 is 16 amino acids long. Trimming cost V 6 bases and J 5 bases; bases outside gene matches: 10. The CDR3 DNA reads TGTGCCAGCAGGACTAGCGGGATTTCGGCGGGAGATACGCAGTATTTT. This translates into CASRTSGISAGDTQYF.

The chain recombines TRBV24-1 with TRBJ2-5; D gene ambiguous. Germline values: CDR1 KGHDR, CDR2 SFDVKD. The CDR3 is 13 amino acids. Trimming left V 3 bases short and J 5 bases short, with 9 bases between. CDR3 region: CATSDPSEETQYF. The CDR3 DNA reads as TGTGCCACCAGTGATCCCTCCGAGGAGACCCAGTACTTC.